The next 23 T cell receptor beta chains were all read from a single sample in a study of blood T cell repertoires in COVID-19. The protocol was immunoSEQ multiplex PCR, while the TCRdb copy is restricted to in-frame clones and leaves out a portion. The table records roughly 300,000 clones, approximately 84% of them present only once. Specimen: peripheral blood. The receptors here all came from a human donor with COVID-19, enrolled during active disease. The donor label of this sample is uncertain.

The chain links TRBV30 to TRBJ1-2; D is perhaps TRBD1 (6 bases). V lost 2 bases and J lost 1, with 14 bases in between. The length of the CDR3 is 15 residues. Germline V gene lookup returns CDR1 GTSNPN and CDR2 SVGIG (reference sequence). The CDR3 loop reads CAWSQERGHNYGYTF. CDR3 bases: TGTGCCTGGAGTCAAGAGCGGGGACATAACTATGGCTACACCTTC. Full variable domain (rest looked up from reference TRBV30 and TRBJ1-2): SQTIHQWPATLVQPVGSPLSLECTVEGTSNPNLYWYRQAAGRGLQLLFYSVGIGQISSEVPQNLSASRPQDRQFILSSKKLLLSDSGFYLCAWSQERGHNYGYTFGSGTRLTVV.

This clone appeared a single time. The chain carries TRBV18 and TRBJ2-7, with 9 bases lining up with TRBD1. The CDR3 consists of 14 residues. Germline V gene data show CDR1 as KGHSH and CDR2 as LQKENI. With 2 bases clipped from V and 4 bases from J, the junction kept 3 bases outside the gene matches. CDR3 in amino acids: CASSPGQGIYEQYF. The DNA for the CDR3 is TGTGCCAGCTCACCAGGACAGGGGATTTACGAGCAGTACTTC.

The rearrangement links TRBV4-1 to TRBJ2-5, with 8 positions matching TRBD1. V lost 1 base, J lost 2 bases, and 3 bases stayed unmatched. CDR1 and CDR2 (germline): MGHRA, YSYEKL. The CDR3 runs to 15 residues. DNA of the CDR3: TGCGCCAGCAGCCAAGGGACAGGGAGGCAAGAGACCCAGTACTTC. Encoded protein: CASSQGTGRQETQYF.

This rearrangement joins TRBV7-2 to TRBJ2-5; 11 bases line up with TRBD2. CDR3 length: 15 amino acids. Germline V gene sequence: CDR1 SGHTA, CDR2 FQGNSA. V trimming: 6 bases; J trimming: 5 bases; junction bases outside the gene matches: 8. The CDR3 sequence: CASSRLAGNTETQYF. The CDR3 coding sequence is TGTGCCAGCAGTAGACTAGCGGGGAATACCGAGACCCAGTACTTC.

The chain has TRBV30 and TRBJ1-3; D not certain. Germline lookup yields CDR1 GTSNPN and CDR2 SVGIG (reference sequence). The CDR3 runs 14 residues. Trimming stripped 0 bases from V and 0 bases from J, with 6 bases between. CDR3 loop: CAWSVRASGNTIYF. DNA for the CDR3: TGTGCCTGGAGTGTACGAGCCTCTGGAAACACCATATATTTT.

This chain connects TRBV11-2 to TRBJ1-1; D remains unclear. CDR1 and CDR2 (germline): SGHAT, FQNNGV. The V end was cut by 2 bases, the J end by 1 base, with 8 bases between. CDR3 size: 14 residues. The CDR3 DNA is TGTGCCAGCAGCTTAAATGGAGGGAACACTGAAGCTTTCTTT. Protein product: CASSLNGGNTEAFF.

Concerning this clone: A read error may account for a junction end that differs from germline. The chain joins TRBV7-7 to TRBJ2-1; 11 nucleotides align to TRBD2. Germline assignment: CDR1 SSHAT and CDR2 FNYEAQ (reference sequence). This CDR3 is built from 15 residues. Written as DNA, the CDR3 is TGTGCTAGCAGCCAACTAGCGGGAGCCTACAATGAGCAGTTCTTC. Translated: CASSQLAGAYNEQFF. The variable domain in full, completed from reference TRBV7-7 and TRBJ2-1, reads GAGVSQSPRYKVTKRGQDVTLRCDPISSHATLYWYQQALGQGPEFLTYFNYEAQPDKSGLPSDRFSAERPEGSISTLTIQRTEQRDSAMYRCASSQLAGAYNEQFFGPGTRLTVL.

The chain carries TRBV9 and TRBJ2-1; 7 bases align to TRBD1. Germline V lookup: CDR1 SGDLS, CDR2 YYNGEE. The V segment lost 0 bases and the J segment 9 bases; nucleotides outside the gene matches: 9. There are 15 residues in the CDR3. CDR3 nucleotide sequence: TGTGCCAGCAGCGTAGTTGAGGGGGCCCTTGGTGAGCAGTTCTTC. Its translation: CASSVVEGALGEQFF.

V usage is TRBV11-3 and J usage is TRBJ2-3; 7 bases are a match to TRBD1. J gave up 1 base and V 2 bases, and 6 bases lay outside the gene matches. The germline V gene has CDR1 SGHNT and CDR2 YENEEA. This CDR3 is 16 amino acids long. The CDR3 nucleotides read TGTGCCAGCAGCTTACGACAGGGTCAGGGCACAGATACGCAGTATTTT. Translation gives CASSLRQGQGTDTQYF.

This chain connects TRBV6-2 or TRBV6-3 to TRBJ2-2, with a weak D call TRBD2 (5 bases). The CDR3 extends over 14 amino acids. The V gene lost 6 bases and the J gene lost 5 bases, with 13 bases spanning the gap. Germline V gives CDR1 MNHEY, CDR2 SVGEGT. The CDR3 region is CASSAGWVTGELFF. CDR3 DNA sequence: TGTGCCAGCAGCGCGGGCTGGGTTACCGGGGAGCTGTTTTTT.

This clone was picked up one time. V is TRBV21-1 and J is TRBJ1-2; no check of the table's D call, TRBD1, against the DNA was made. TRBV21-1 has pseudogene status. The CDR3 spans 16 residues. The CDR3 loop is CASSKDQGFTNYGYTF. In nucleotides, the CDR3 is TGTGCCAGCAGCAAAGATCAGGGGTTCACTAACTATGGCTACACCTTC.

The rearrangement links TRBV4-2 to TRBJ1-5, with D possibly TRBD1 on 6 matching bases. The V and J ends lost 3 bases and 3 bases respectively, with 24 bases between them. The CDR3 extends over 19 amino acids. CDR1 LGHNA and CDR2 YNFKEQ come from the germline V gene. CDR3 nucleotide sequence: TGTGCCAGCAGCCACCCCAGTGCGGGGGACATCAAACTCAATCAGCCCCAGCATTTT. Translation: CASSHPSAGDIKLNQPQHF.

In this sample, this clone turned up a few times. The chain is built from TRBV24-1 and TRBJ2-2, with 8 positions matching TRBD1. Germline values: CDR1 KGHDR, CDR2 SFDVKD. The CDR3 totals 15 residues. J was trimmed by 4 bases and V by 9 bases; bases with no gene match: 9. The chain's CDR3 is CATGTGYGGTGELFF. CDR3 sequence (DNA): TGTGCCACCGGGACAGGATACGGGGGCACCGGGGAGCTGTTTTTT.

The V and J genes are TRBV28 and TRBJ2-3; the match to TRBD1 covers 7 bases. This CDR3 spans 14 amino acids. The trim removed 7 bases at V and 3 bases at J, leaving 7 bases unmatched. The germline V gene has CDR1 MDHEN and CDR2 SYDVKM. This CDR3 reads CASKERGRTDTQYF. The CDR3 nucleotides are TGTGCCAGCAAGGAAAGGGGGCGAACAGATACGCAGTATTTT.

This clone came up once. The chain employs TRBV28 and TRBJ2-3; a weak D match, TRBD2 (5 bases). The CDR3 is 18 amino acids. Trimming took 6 bases from V and 0 from J, leaving 22 bases between them. Germline values: CDR1 MDHEN, CDR2 SYDVKM. Here the CDR3 reads CASSTPGSYPLSTDTQYF. Written as DNA, the CDR3 is TGTGCCAGCAGCACTCCGGGGTCTTATCCTCTTAGCACAGATACGCAGTATTTT.

This clone occurred once. The chain combines TRBV13 with TRBJ2-1, with 13 bases fitting TRBD2. Germline loops: CDR1 PRHDT, CDR2 FYEKMQ (reference sequence). V shed 1 base and J 4 bases; nucleotides not matched to a gene: 1. This CDR3 spans 16 amino acids. The CDR3 DNA reads TGTGCCAGCAGCTTAGAACTAGCGGGAGGGTACAATGAGCAGTTCTTC. Its protein product is CASSLELAGGYNEQFF. Using reference TRBV13 and TRBJ2-1 for the parts outside the CDR3, the full variable domain is AAGVIQSPRHLIKEKRETATLKCYPIPRHDTVYWYQQGPGQDPQFLISFYEKMQSDKGSIPDRFSAQQFSDYHSELNMSSLELGDSALYFCASSLELAGGYNEQFFGPGTRLTVL.

The V gene is TRBV29-1, the J gene TRBJ2-5; D is perhaps TRBD2 (6 bases). Looked up from germline, CDR1 is SQVTM and CDR2 is ANQGSEA. CDR3 length equals 15 residues. Trimming stripped 1 base from V and 5 bases from J, with 17 bases between. CDR3 sequence reads: CSVEGSSEGLETQYF. The CDR3 region has the DNA TGCAGCGTTGAAGGGTCCTCGGAGGGCCTCGAGACCCAGTACTTC.

The V gene is TRBV28, the J gene TRBJ2-7, with D unresolved. The CDR3 extends over 14 amino acids. The V end was cut by 3 bases, the J end by 0 bases, with 9 bases between. CDR1 MDHEN and CDR2 SYDVKM come from the germline V gene. CDR3 nucleotides: TGTGCCAGCAGTTTCGGCGGAAGCTCCTACGAGCAGTACTTC. Translation: CASSFGGSSYEQYF.

The chain uses TRBV5-1 and TRBJ1-2, with a tentative D call TRBD1 (6 bases). Per germline, CDR1 SGHRS and CDR2 YFSETQ. This CDR3 has 14 residues. Trimming took 3 bases from V and 6 from J, leaving 15 bases between them. The CDR3 region has the DNA TGCGCCAGCAGCTCTCAACAGGGATCGAATGGCTACACCTTC. Translated: CASSSQQGSNGYTF.

This chain links TRBV6-5 with TRBJ2-1; possible D gene TRBD1, 7 bases. Germline lookup yields CDR1 MNHEY and CDR2 SVGAGI. Deletions cut 5 bases from V and 7 bases from J, with 15 bases between. The CDR3 spans 14 residues. The DNA of the CDR3 is TGTGCCAGCAGTCCACTCGCAGGGGGGAATGAGCAGTTCTTC. As protein: CASSPLAGGNEQFF.

The chain is built from TRBV30 and TRBJ2-7; TRBD2 matches at 7 bases. This CDR3 contains 12 residues. CDR1 GTSNPN and CDR2 SVGIG come from the germline V gene (reference sequence). The junction had 7 bases not matched to a gene; V was cut back by 0 bases and J by 11 bases. In DNA form, the CDR3 reads TGTGCCTGGAGTGTGGTGGCGGGAGTAGAGTACTTC. This gives the protein CAWSVVAGVEYF.

V and J are TRBV19 and TRBJ1-3, with D uncertain. The CDR3 sequence is 17 residues long. V was pared by 0 bases and J by 0 bases, with 12 bases between. The V gene's germline CDR1 is LNHDA and CDR2 SQIVND (reference sequence). For the CDR3, the DNA is TGTGCCAGTAGTATAGATCTTGACCGACTCTCTGGAAACACCATATATTTT. Residues: CASSIDLDRLSGNTIYF.

This sequence joins TRBV9 and TRBJ2-5; TRBD2 might be the D (6 bases). Trimming stripped 3 bases from V and 2 bases from J, with 14 bases between. This CDR3 has 15 amino acids. Germline-derived CDR1 and CDR2 are SGDLS and YYNGEE. The CDR3 DNA reads as TGTGCCAGCAGCGCCCAAGGTAGCGGACAAGAGACCCAGTACTTC. Translation gives CASSAQGSGQETQYF.